This is a list of T cell receptor beta chains from one sample in a study of T cell repertoires in ileal Crohn's disease. Sequenced by immunoSEQ multiplex PCR; TCRdb stores in-frame clones only, minus some. The sample carries about 13,000 clones, more than 65% recorded once. Material for sequencing was ileal tissue. Receptor source: an adult with Crohn's disease. The CDR3 runs from the conserved cysteine through the conserved F or W. Fields, in order: V gene, D gene, J gene, clone size, CDR3 protein, CDR3 DNA. A D gene is named only where the DNA matches it firmly. Clone size, where shown, is once, few, many, or a class for clones that have expanded.

TRBV5-1	NA	TRBJ1-1	NA	CASSLAGPNTEAFF	TGCGCCAGCAGCTTGGCGGGCCCAAACACTGAAGCTTTCTTT
TRBV10-1	NA	TRBJ1-1	NA	CASSEDGNTEAFF	TGCGCCAGCAGTGAGGACGGGAACACTGAAGCTTTCTTT
TRBV6-6	TRBD2	TRBJ2-5	NA	CASRGGLAGGETQYF	TGTGCCAGCAGAGGCGGACTAGCGGGGGGAGAGACCCAGTACTTC
TRBV13	NA	TRBJ2-3	NA	CASSRERGYTDTQYF	TGTGCCAGCAGCCGGGAGAGGGGCTACACAGATACGCAGTATTTT
TRBV2	TRBD1	TRBJ1-2	NA	CASSESTGDSEGYTF	TGTGCCAGCAGTGAAAGCACAGGGGATTCGGAAGGCTACACCTTC
TRBV19	NA	TRBJ2-5	NA	CASSIATGKQETQYF	TGTGCCAGTAGTATCGCAACAGGGAAACAAGAGACCCAGTACTTC
TRBV7-9	NA	TRBJ2-3	NA	CASSLEAGGSTDTQYF	TGTGCCAGCAGCTTAGAGGCCGGGGGAAGCACAGATACGCAGTATTTT
TRBV7-9	TRBD1	TRBJ1-4	NA	CASSAQGQSFGKLFF	TGTGCCAGCAGCGCCCAGGGACAGAGTTTTGGAAAACTGTTTTTT
TRBV27	TRBD1	TRBJ1-1	NA	CASRDTGATEAFF	TGTGCCAGCAGGGATACAGGGGCCACTGAAGCTTTCTTT
TRBV30	TRBD1	TRBJ1-4	NA	CAWSVSQGAFEKLFF	TGTGCCTGGAGTGTTTCACAGGGGGCTTTTGAAAAACTGTTTTTT
TRBV10-3	NA	TRBJ2-7	NA	CAISDETALGYEQYF	TGTGCCATCAGTGATGAGACGGCCCTGGGATACGAGCAGTACTTC
TRBV10-1	NA	TRBJ1-4	few	CATSPGDSEKLFF	TGCGCCACCTCACCGGGGGATTCTGAAAAACTGTTTTTT
TRBV6-1	TRBD2	TRBJ2-1	NA	CASSKLLRGGNEQFF	TGTGCCAGCAGTAAGCTATTACGCGGGGGCAATGAGCAGTTCTTC
TRBV11-1	NA	TRBJ1-1	NA	CASSFGRGTEAFF	TGTGCCAGCAGCTTCGGTAGGGGCACTGAAGCTTTCTTT
TRBV11-1	TRBD2	TRBJ2-1	medium-sized	CASSPGLAGSSSYNEQFF	TGTGCCAGTTCCCCGGGACTAGCGGGGTCAAGCTCCTACAATGAGCAGTTCTTC
TRBV6-6	NA	TRBJ2-3	NA	CASRRTLGSTDTQYF	TGTGCCAGCAGGAGGACTTTGGGAAGCACAGATACGCAGTATTTT
TRBV7-2	TRBD1	TRBJ2-1	NA	CASSTDRGLYNEQFF	TGTGCCAGCAGCACCGACAGGGGCCTATACAATGAGCAGTTCTTC